Shown below are 28 T cell receptor beta chains from a single sample sequenced in a study of beta chain features in type 1 diabetes. Findings and caveats of the study: Shortening that was moderate but significant affected the TCRB CDR3s of Type 1 diabetes patients in all four CD4+ subsets.

Antigens for these TCRs are unknown. As every portion of the isolated RNA was reverse transcribed, the sequencing read expressed TCRB transcripts. TCRdb's copy holds only in-frame clones and misses some; the assay was immunoSEQ multiplex PCR. The repertoire holds 640,000 or so clones, with about an eighth as singletons. The material sequenced was naive CD4+ T cells from blood. The receptors originated from a man younger than 35 with type 1 diabetes.

This clone came up a few times. The chain recombines TRBV6-1 with TRBJ1-2, with D tentatively TRBD1 (6 bases). V was trimmed by 3 bases and J by 2 bases, leaving 10 bases between them. The germline V gene has CDR1 MNHNS and CDR2 SASEGT. The CDR3 is 14 amino acids. The CDR3 loop reads CASSELTGNYGYTF. The CDR3 DNA reads TGTGCCAGCAGTGAGCTGACAGGAAACTATGGCTACACCTTC.

This clone was found a few times. The J gene is TRBJ2-2, the V gene TRBV19, with D perhaps TRBD1 (7 bases). The CDR3 is 16 amino acids. V lost 2 bases and J 5 bases, leaving 15 bases between the germline ends. Germline lookup yields CDR1 LNHDA and CDR2 SQIVND (reference sequence). DNA for the CDR3: TGTGCCAGTAGTATATTGGCGGGACAGAGGACCGGGGAGCTGTTTTTT. Its protein is CASSILAGQRTGELFF.

The sample holds a few counts of this clone. This chain joins TRBV19 and TRBJ2-2, with no clear D. This CDR3 has 15 residues. The germline V gene encodes CDR1 LNHDA and CDR2 SQIVND (reference sequence). V was cut by 1 base and J by 0 bases, with 6 bases left in between. This chain's CDR3 is CASSIAGANTGELFF. Written as DNA, the CDR3 is TGTGCCAGTAGTATAGCCGGCGCGAACACCGGGGAGCTGTTTTTT.

This chain connects TRBV30 to TRBJ2-2; either TRBD1 or TRBD2 may fit D (6 bases each). The V and J ends lost 1 base and 8 bases respectively, with 20 bases between them. The germline gives CDR1 GTSNPN, CDR2 SVGIG (reference sequence). This CDR3 is built from 16 residues. For the CDR3, the DNA is TGTGCCTGGAGTGAGGGCACAGGGAGGATTATGGGGGAGCTGTTTTTT. Translating it yields CAWSEGTGRIMGELFF.

The chain joins TRBV14 to TRBJ2-1, with D possibly matching TRBD2 (5 bases). V was cut by 0 bases and J by 6 bases, with 15 bases left in between. CDR1 and CDR2 (germline): SGHDN, FVKESK. This CDR3 has 16 residues. The CDR3, as DNA: TGTGCCAGCAGCCAAGATCCCGGGGTACCCGGCAATGAGCAGTTCTTC. Translated, it gives CASSQDPGVPGNEQFF. The variable domain in full, with the rest retrieved from reference TRBV14 and TRBJ2-1, is EAGVTQFPSHSVIEKGQTVTLRCDPISGHDNLYWYRRVMGKEIKFLLHFVKESKQDESGMPNNRFLAERTGGTYSTLKVQPAELEDSGVYFCASSQDPGVPGNEQFFGPGTRLTVL.

The rearrangement links TRBV29-1 to TRBJ1-1; unclear D gene. Trimming left V 1 base short and J 2 bases short, with 17 bases between. Per germline, CDR1 SQVTM and CDR2 ANQGSEA. This CDR3 has 16 residues. The CDR3 is CSVEVSYPPTNTEAFF. The DNA for the CDR3 is TGCAGCGTTGAAGTTTCCTATCCGCCTACAAACACTGAAGCTTTCTTT. The full variable domain, rest sourced from reference TRBV29-1 and TRBJ1-1, is SAVISQKPSRDICQRGTSLTIQCQVDSQVTMMFWYRQQPGQSLTLIATANQGSEATYESGFVIDKFPISRPNLTFSTLTVSNMSPEDSSIYLCSVEVSYPPTNTEAFFGQGTRLTVV.

Comment on this clone: The sample has other DNA sequences that encode this CDR3 too. V is TRBV30 and J is TRBJ1-3; no firm D call. With 1 base removed from V and 1 base from J, the gap between germline ends came to 5 bases. From germline, CDR1 is GTSNPN and CDR2 SVGIG (reference sequence). This CDR3 comprises 13 residues. CDR3 region: CAWSGGSGNTIYF. CDR3 nucleotides: TGTGCCTGGAGTGGAGGATCTGGAAACACCATATATTTT.

This rearrangement joins TRBV9 to TRBJ2-5; TRBD2 might be the D (7 bases). The length of the CDR3 is 13 residues. Trimming stripped 7 bases from V and 1 base from J, with 11 bases between. Germline V gene lookup returns CDR1 SGDLS and CDR2 YYNGEE. CDR3 DNA: TGTGCCAGCGGGCGGGGGCTCCAAGAGACCCAGTACTTC. Protein sequence: CASGRGLQETQYF.

In its sample, this clone was seen a few times. The chain employs TRBV10-3 and TRBJ2-1; TRBD2 might be the D (5 bases). CDR3 length: 14 amino acids. The V gene lost 7 bases and the J gene lost 0 bases, with 10 bases spanning the gap. CDR1 and CDR2 from the germline V gene are ENHRY and SYGVKD. CDR3 DNA: TGTGCCATCACTACCGGAGGCTCCTACAATGAGCAGTTCTTC. This encodes CAITTGGSYNEQFF.

This rearrangement joins TRBV6-5 to TRBJ1-1, with D possibly TRBD1 on 5 matching bases. CDR3 length: 12 amino acids. The V gene's germline CDR1 is MNHEY and CDR2 SVGAGI. The V gene lost 11 bases and the J gene lost 5 bases, with 15 bases spanning the gap. The CDR3 DNA sequence: TGTGCCGGACCCTCCGGGGGAACTGAAGCTTTCTTT. It is translated as CAGPSGGTEAFF.

The V call is TRBV7-9, the J call TRBJ1-5, with TRBD1 identical over 7 bases. Per the germline V gene, CDR1 is SEHNR and CDR2 is FQNEAQ (reference sequence). The CDR3 spans 14 residues. V lost 5 bases and J lost 4; bases outside the gene matches: 5. As DNA, the CDR3 is TGTGCCAGCAGCCAGTGGGACAGAAATCAGCCCCAGCATTTT. Translated, it gives CASSQWDRNQPQHF.

The chain links TRBV15 to TRBJ1-1; D is uncertain. The length of the CDR3 is 13 residues. Germline V gives CDR1 LNHNV, CDR2 YYDKDF (reference sequence). Trimming stripped 3 bases from V and 4 bases from J, with 9 bases between. In nucleotides, the CDR3 is TGTGCCACCAGCAGTAGGAGTTTCACTGAAGCTTTCTTT. Translation gives CATSSRSFTEAFF.

This clone was found a few times. The V and J genes are TRBV28 and TRBJ1-2; weak D call: TRBD1 (5 bases). This CDR3 has 11 amino acids. Germline lookup yields CDR1 MDHEN and CDR2 SYDVKM. The V end was cut by 8 bases, the J end by 8 bases, with 12 bases between. The CDR3 sequence: CASEGNRGYTF. In nucleotides, the CDR3 is TGTGCCAGCGAGGGGAATCGGGGCTACACCTTC.

This clone has only a few counts. The rearrangement uses TRBV7-9 and TRBJ1-1, with D possibly matching TRBD1 (6 bases). The CDR3 totals 12 residues. The V end lost 3 bases, the J end lost 8 bases, and 10 bases lay between the germline ends. The germline gives CDR1 SEHNR, CDR2 FQNEAQ (reference sequence). As DNA, the CDR3 is TGTGCCAGCAGCTTCCTCGGACAGGAAGCTTTCTTT. It yields the protein CASSFLGQEAFF.

The chain has TRBV11-2 and TRBJ1-1; no clear D. Germline-derived CDR1 and CDR2 are SGHAT and FQNNGV. The CDR3 has 14 residues. V was pared by 0 bases and J by 7 bases, with 12 bases between. The CDR3 loop is CASSLDLADNEAFF. In DNA, the CDR3 is TGTGCCAGCAGCTTAGATTTGGCAGACAATGAAGCTTTCTTT.

This clone was observed a few times. The gene calls are TRBV19 and TRBJ1-1; TRBD1 is a possible D gene (5 bases). Deletions cut 4 bases from V and 2 bases from J, with 14 bases between. Germline-derived CDR1 and CDR2 are LNHDA and SQIVND (reference sequence). This CDR3 has 15 amino acids. The CDR3 DNA reads as TGTGCCAGTAGTACCCTAACAGGCGGTAACACTGAAGCTTTCTTT. This codes for CASSTLTGGNTEAFF.

The J gene is TRBJ2-3, the V gene TRBV6-5; possible D gene TRBD1, 6 bases. The CDR3 runs 14 residues. CDR1 is MNHEY and CDR2 is SVGAGI in the germline V gene. V was shortened by 6 bases and J by 6 bases, with 16 bases between the two germline ends. CDR3 DNA: TGTGCCAGCAGCTCGACCGGACAGCCCGATACGCAGTATTTT. It codes for CASSSTGQPDTQYF.

This clone was recorded a few times. The chain combines TRBV10-3 with TRBJ2-2; 9 nucleotides line up with TRBD1. CDR1 is ENHRY, CDR2 SYGVKD, per germline. Losses at the gene ends were 6 bases for V and 5 bases for J; bases not matched to a gene: 1. The CDR3 runs to 13 residues. CDR3 protein: CAIRQGATGELFF. In DNA, the CDR3 is TGTGCCATCAGACAGGGGGCGACCGGGGAGCTGTTTTTT.

V and J are TRBV11-3 and TRBJ2-1; 8 bases align to TRBD2. The CDR3 loop spans 13 amino acids. CDR1 is SGHNT and CDR2 is YENEEA in the germline V gene. Germline trimming cut 7 bases from V and 13 bases from J; bases unmatched to any gene: 12. The CDR3 region is CASNAGRGAPQFF. The DNA for the CDR3 is TGTGCCAGCAATGCGGGGCGGGGGGCCCCACAGTTCTTC.

The sample holds a few counts of this clone. This rearrangement joins TRBV2 to TRBJ1-1; 7 bases agree with TRBD1. The CDR3 spans 15 residues. Trimming cost V 6 bases and J 1 base; bases outside gene matches: 8. CDR1 SNHLY and CDR2 FYNNEI come from the germline V gene. The CDR3 nucleotides are TGTGCCAGCAGCGGTAGACAGGGTAGGAACACTGAAGCTTTCTTT. Residues: CASSGRQGRNTEAFF.

This clone was seen more than once but under ten times. The chain is built from TRBV11-2 and TRBJ2-3, with D unresolved. The CDR3 consists of 15 residues. CDR1 is SGHAT, CDR2 FQNNGV, per germline. The germline V and J ends were trimmed by 0 bases and 4 bases, with 11 bases remaining between them. CDR3 bases: TGTGCCAGCAGCTTAGATCTAGTCAGTGCAGATACGCAGTATTTT. The encoded protein is CASSLDLVSADTQYF.

This clone came up a few times. The rearrangement joins TRBV29-1 to TRBJ1-2; tentative D call: TRBD1 (5 bases). Germline lookup yields CDR1 SQVTM and CDR2 ANQGSEA. Trimming pared 6 bases from V and 4 bases from J, leaving 15 bases between. This CDR3 is 13 amino acids long. The CDR3 loop reads CSVPGTDGYGYTF. In nucleotides, the CDR3 is TGCAGCGTCCCCGGGACCGACGGCTATGGCTACACCTTC.

This clone was seen more than once but under ten times. The genes are TRBV30 and TRBJ2-7; D is ambiguous. CDR3 length: 12 amino acids. V lost 4 bases and J lost 3, with 10 bases in between. CDR1 is GTSNPN and CDR2 is SVGIG in the germline V gene (reference sequence). The CDR3 protein is CAWTDNNYEQYF. CDR3 in DNA: TGTGCCTGGACTGACAATAACTACGAGCAGTACTTC.

V gene TRBV9 combines with J gene TRBJ1-6, with D perhaps TRBD1 (5 bases). Per the germline V gene, CDR1 is SGDLS and CDR2 is YYNGEE. The CDR3 covers 17 residues. The V and J ends lost 0 bases and 2 bases respectively, with 12 bases between them. The DNA of the CDR3 is TGTGCCAGCAGCGTAGGTAACGACAGACCCTATAATTCACCCCTCCACTTT. Translation gives CASSVGNDRPYNSPLHF. Filled out from reference TRBV9 and TRBJ1-6, the complete variable domain reads DSGVTQTPKHLITATGQRVTLRCSPRSGDLSVYWYQQSLDQGLQFLIQYYNGEERAKGNILERFSAQQFPDLHSELNLSSLELGDSALYFCASSVGNDRPYNSPLHFGNGTRLTVT.

This chain links TRBV19 with TRBJ2-7, with 10 nucleotides matching TRBD1. V shed 1 base, J shed 5 bases, and the junction held 2 bases outside the gene matches. The CDR3 runs to 14 residues. Germline CDR1 reads LNHDA; CDR2 reads SQIVND (reference sequence). CDR3 in amino acids: CASSIGDRGDEQYF. The CDR3 DNA reads as TGTGCCAGTAGTATAGGGGACAGGGGTGACGAGCAGTACTTC. Based on the CDR3 plus reference TRBV19 and TRBJ2-7, the full variable domain is DGGITQSPKYLFRKEGQNVTLSCEQNLNHDAMYWYRQDPGQGLRLIYYSQIVNDFQKGDIAEGYSVSREKKESFPLTVTSAQKNPTAFYLCASSIGDRGDEQYFGPGTRLTVT.

For this clone: This sample includes further DNA sequences coding for the same CDR3. The rearrangement links TRBV30 to TRBJ1-2, with D uncertain. Trimming stripped 3 bases from V and 2 bases from J, with 4 bases between. The CDR3 loop spans 11 amino acids. Germline V lookup: CDR1 GTSNPN, CDR2 SVGIG (reference sequence). The DNA of the CDR3 is TGTGCCTGGAGCGCGAACTATGGCTACACCTTC. Translation gives CAWSANYGYTF. Based on the CDR3 plus reference TRBV30 and TRBJ1-2, the full variable domain is SQTIHQWPATLVQPVGSPLSLECTVEGTSNPNLYWYRQAAGRGLQLLFYSVGIGQISSEVPQNLSASRPQDRQFILSSKKLLLSDSGFYLCAWSANYGYTFGSGTRLTVV.

This clone was seen a handful of times. The V and J genes are TRBV5-1 and TRBJ1-1; no clear D. The length of the CDR3 is 18 residues. The V end lost 0 bases, the J end lost 1 base, and 19 bases lay between the germline ends. CDR1 is SGHRS and CDR2 is YFSETQ in the germline V gene. CDR3 sequence reads: CASSLAEGNRGRNTEAFF. The CDR3 DNA reads as TGCGCCAGCAGCTTGGCCGAAGGGAACCGCGGTCGGAACACTGAAGCTTTCTTT.

The J gene is TRBJ1-1, the V gene TRBV30, with 7 bases identical to TRBD1. The CDR3 consists of 13 residues. Germline V CDR1 and CDR2: GTSNPN, SVGIG (reference sequence). Losses at the gene ends were 3 bases for V and 11 bases for J; bases not matched to a gene: 12. The CDR3: CAWRSPPGQRAFF. The CDR3 nucleotides are TGTGCCTGGAGGTCACCCCCGGGACAGAGGGCTTTCTTT. The full variable domain, in which reference TRBV30 and TRBJ1-1 provide the parts outside the CDR3, is SQTIHQWPATLVQPVGSPLSLECTVEGTSNPNLYWYRQAAGRGLQLLFYSVGIGQISSEVPQNLSASRPQDRQFILSSKKLLLSDSGFYLCAWRSPPGQRAFFGQGTRLTVV.